This paragraph covers one T cell receptor (beta chain) sequence. Its antigen is undetermined. It was with 60 Vbeta and 13 Jbeta primers that the PCR ran. Measured with immunoSEQ multiplex PCR; TCRdb has only the in-frame clones, and not every one. This sample carries 100,000 to 150,000 clones, roughly 78% of them seen once, and the ten largest clones take 3% to 4%. This sample was included in a study of cytomegalovirus exposure and HLA in healthy donors. Overall study context: Membership in the Caucasian-associated ancestry cluster was found for about 80% of nearly 400 genotyped donors. Study-wide findings and caveats: Reports credit the classifier with highly specific, highly sensitive diagnosis of cytomegalovirus status. In a later analysis, V- and J-gene trimming of beta chains associated with a DCLRE1C missense variant, replicated independently.

The sample taken for sequencing was PBMCs. This clonotype was obtained from a young man in good health and CMV-seronegative.

The CDR3 DNA reads TGTGCCAGCAGCTTTCCAGGCGATGAGCAGTTCTTC. Encoded protein: CASSFPGDEQFF. The V gene is TRBV7-8, the J gene TRBJ2-1, with D hard to call. The CDR3 length is 12 residues. Per the germline V gene, CDR1 is SGHVS and CDR2 is FQNEAQ. Trimming took off 3 bases at V and 8 bases at J, with 8 bases between the two ends.